The source of this T cell receptor beta chain is a study of CD8+CD57+ T cells in acquired aplastic anemia. Looking at the study overall: Sorted CD4+ and CD8+ cells yielded around 3.3 ug of DNA on average. General study points: There were fewer than 35 CD8+ CDR3 sequences that occurred in both patients and controls.

This clonotype was observed a single time. Antigen unknown. This could be a read error, since a much larger clone is one nucleotide away. CD8+CD57+ cell expansion had been shown by flow cytometry in patients chosen for sequencing. All participating patients were living with severe acquired aplastic anemia. Among the patients, none had received any therapy at the time of blood sampling. CDR1 is ENHRY and CDR2 is SYGVKD in the germline V gene. The CDR3 is 15 amino acids. For CDR3 and TCR beta VDJ profiling, genomic DNA was the template used. TCRdb used MiXCR to reprocess the reads, holding one entry per CDR3 protein. Here the sample spans 210,000 or so distinct CDR3 sequences, almost 50% being singletons.

The origin of this receptor is a human donor with aplastic anemia. The chain uses TRBV10-3 and TRBJ2-1; TRBD2 agrees at 8 bases. Sequencing was done on a sample of sorted CD4+, CD8+, or CD8+CD57+ T cells (not recorded which) from PBMCs. In nucleotides, the CDR3 is TGTGCCAGCGTTAGCGGGGATAGCTCCTACAATGAGCAGCTCTTC. Its translation is CASVSGDSSYNEQLF.